These 14 T cell receptor beta chains were sequenced from one sample in a study of blood T cells in healthy people across ages. A second roughly 6 to 11 cycle PCR used barcoded and J-beta primers. TCRdb re-derived calls from the 5' RACE reads in MiXCR, one entry per CDR3 protein. The data show more than 550,000 distinct CDR3 sequences, roughly 20% seen once. Specimen: blood. The receptors shown here come from a man between 65 and 79 years old in good health.

V usage is TRBV20-1 and J usage is TRBJ1-3; D is ambiguous. This CDR3 is built from 12 residues. Trimming cost V 6 bases and J 3 bases, with 9 bases left between them. The germline V gene encodes CDR1 DFQATT and CDR2 SNEGSKA (reference sequence). DNA of the CDR3: TGCAGTGCGCCGGATTATGGAAACACCATATATTTT. It translates to CSAPDYGNTIYF.

CDR3 sequence (DNA): TGCGCCAGCAGCCAAGAAGGAGCAATACTCTCCTACGAGCAGTACTTC. Protein: CASSQEGAILSYEQYF. The chain combines TRBV4-1 with TRBJ2-5; no reliable D call. The better agreement between TRBJ2-7 and the DNA end casts doubt on the J call. The CDR3 has 16 amino acids. The germline gives CDR1 MGHRA, CDR2 YSYEKL.

For this clonotype: A read error is possible here, since a much larger clone lies one base away. This sequence joins TRBV20-1 and TRBJ1-4; 11 positions agree with TRBD1. Germline V gene data show CDR1 as DFQATT and CDR2 as SNEGSKA (reference sequence). The CDR3 length is 13 residues. The CDR3 sequence: CSAPGTGGEKLSF. The CDR3 coding sequence is TGCAGTGCTCCCGGGACAGGGGGTGAAAAACTGTCTTTT.

Here the CDR3 reads CASSQLPGLAGNTGELFF. CDR3 DNA sequence: TGTGCCAGCAGCCAACTCCCCGGACTAGCGGGGAACACCGGGGAGCTGTTTTTT. The chain is built from TRBV3-1 and TRBJ2-2, with 11 bases matching TRBD2. Germline values: CDR1 LGHDT, CDR2 YNNKEL (reference sequence). The CDR3 has 18 amino acids. Trimming cost V 2 bases and J 1 base; bases outside gene matches: 6.

This clonotype has a handful of counts. V gene TRBV3-1 combines with J gene TRBJ1-2; D call uncertain. Germline V gives CDR1 LGHDT, CDR2 YNNKEL (reference sequence). V was clipped by 5 bases and J by 2 bases, with 18 bases between them. There are 16 residues in the CDR3. In nucleotides, the CDR3 is TGTGCCAGCAGCGGAAGAACGGGATACTCAAACTATGGCTACACCTTC. Protein product: CASSGRTGYSNYGYTF.

CDR3 in amino acids: CASSLSVDRSSGNTIYF. The CDR3 DNA sequence: TGTGCCAGCAGCTTGTCGGTGGACAGAAGCTCTGGAAACACCATATATTTT. The chain recombines TRBV7-6 with TRBJ1-3, with D possibly TRBD1 on 6 matching bases. Trimming shortened V by 3 bases and J by 0 bases, and 15 bases separated the two germline ends. CDR1 and CDR2 (germline): SGHVS, FNYEAQ. CDR3 length: 17 amino acids.

Only a few counts were recorded for this clonotype. This rearrangement joins TRBV18 to TRBJ2-3, with D possibly TRBD1 on 5 matching bases. V lost 6 bases and J 2 bases, leaving 18 bases between the germline ends. The CDR3 contains 16 residues. Germline lookup yields CDR1 KGHSH and CDR2 LQKENI. The CDR3 region is CASSPTGYDVTDTQYF. CDR3 coding DNA: TGTGCCAGCTCGCCCACAGGCTACGATGTCACAGATACGCAGTATTTT.

This clonotype came up a few times. One end of the junction does not line up with germline, which may come from a read error. The CDR3 protein is CASNQGGGVDSPLHF. Here the CDR3 DNA reads TGTGCCAGCAACCAAGGGGGGGGAGTTGACTCACCCCTCCACTTT. The V gene is TRBV4-2, the J gene TRBJ1-6; D might be TRBD1 (6 bases). The germline V gene encodes CDR1 LGHNA and CDR2 YNFKEQ. The CDR3 contains 15 residues.

This clonotype was observed a few times. V gene TRBV28 combines with J gene TRBJ1-1; 8 bases are a match to TRBD1. Per germline, CDR1 MDHEN and CDR2 SYDVKM. V was pared by 5 bases and J by 0 bases, with 11 bases of the junction left unmatched. This CDR3 spans 17 amino acids. CDR3 in amino acids: CASSLDRVWVMNTEAFF. The DNA for the CDR3 is TGTGCCAGCAGTCTGGACAGGGTATGGGTCATGAACACTGAAGCTTTCTTT.

The sample holds a few counts of this clonotype. The V and J genes are TRBV14 and TRBJ1-4; weak D call: TRBD1 (6 bases). Germline assignment: CDR1 SGHDN and CDR2 FVKESK. The CDR3 consists of 14 residues. V dropped 4 bases and J dropped 7 bases, with 13 bases sitting between them. This CDR3 is CASSPRGHFEKLFF. The CDR3 nucleotides are TGTGCCAGCAGCCCCCGGGGGCACTTTGAAAAACTGTTTTTT. The full variable domain, completed using reference TRBV14 and TRBJ1-4, is EAGVTQFPSHSVIEKGQTVTLRCDPISGHDNLYWYRRVMGKEIKFLLHFVKESKQDESGMPNNRFLAERTGGTYSTLKVQPAELEDSGVYFCASSPRGHFEKLFFGSGTQLSVL.

This clonotype was found many times. The V gene is TRBV28, the J gene TRBJ2-5; maybe TRBD1 (5 bases). Germline assignment: CDR1 MDHEN and CDR2 SYDVKM. The CDR3 consists of 15 residues. V dropped 3 bases and J dropped 5 bases, with 16 bases sitting between them. The CDR3 nucleotides are TGTGCCAGCAGTTTTCTGTCAGGGCCATGGGAGACCCAGTACTTC. Amino acid sequence: CASSFLSGPWETQYF. Drawing the rest from reference TRBV28 and TRBJ2-5, the complete variable domain is DVKVTQSSRYLVKRTGEKVFLECVQDMDHENMFWYRQDPGLGLRLIYFSYDVKMKEKGDIPEGYSVSREKKERFSLILESASTNQTSMYLCASSFLSGPWETQYFGPGTRLLVL.

The V and J genes are TRBV25-1 and TRBJ2-1; TRBD2 matches at 9 bases. This CDR3 has 15 residues. Losses at the gene ends were 5 bases for V and 9 bases for J; bases not matched to a gene: 11. CDR1 is MGHDK, CDR2 SYGVNS, per germline. CDR3 protein: CASSSSGDPRGEQFF. The DNA for the CDR3 is TGTGCCAGCAGTTCTAGCGGGGACCCCCGTGGTGAGCAGTTCTTC.

V usage is TRBV9 and J usage is TRBJ1-2, with 10 bases identical to TRBD1. V trimming: 3 bases; J trimming: 8 bases; junction bases outside the gene matches: 10. CDR3 length: 15 amino acids. The germline V gene has CDR1 SGDLS and CDR2 YYNGEE. CDR3 region: CASSEPLGTGAGYTF. DNA for the CDR3: TGTGCCAGCAGCGAGCCCCTAGGGACAGGGGCAGGCTACACCTTC.

The V gene is TRBV3-1, the J gene TRBJ1-6; no clear D. V was pared by 2 bases and J by 7 bases, with 12 bases between. This CDR3 spans 15 amino acids. Germline V lookup: CDR1 LGHDT, CDR2 YNNKEL (reference sequence). CDR3 bases: TGTGCCAGCAGCCAAAGTAACGTGGGAAATTCACCCCTCCACTTT. Protein product: CASSQSNVGNSPLHF.